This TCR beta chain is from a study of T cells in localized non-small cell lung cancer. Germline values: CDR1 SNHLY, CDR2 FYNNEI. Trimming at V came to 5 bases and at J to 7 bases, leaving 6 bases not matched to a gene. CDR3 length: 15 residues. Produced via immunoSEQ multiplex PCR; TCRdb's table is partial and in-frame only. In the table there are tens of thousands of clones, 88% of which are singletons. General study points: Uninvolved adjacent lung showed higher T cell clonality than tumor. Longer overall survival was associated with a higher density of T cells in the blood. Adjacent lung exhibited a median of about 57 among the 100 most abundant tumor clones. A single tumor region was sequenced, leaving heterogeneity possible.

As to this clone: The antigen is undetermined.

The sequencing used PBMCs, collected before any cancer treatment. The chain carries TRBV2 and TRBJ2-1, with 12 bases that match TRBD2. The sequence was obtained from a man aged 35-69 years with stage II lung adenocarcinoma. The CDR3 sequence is CASSLTSGRINEQFF. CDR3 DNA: TGTGCCAGCAGTCTCACTAGCGGGAGGATTAATGAGCAGTTCTTC.